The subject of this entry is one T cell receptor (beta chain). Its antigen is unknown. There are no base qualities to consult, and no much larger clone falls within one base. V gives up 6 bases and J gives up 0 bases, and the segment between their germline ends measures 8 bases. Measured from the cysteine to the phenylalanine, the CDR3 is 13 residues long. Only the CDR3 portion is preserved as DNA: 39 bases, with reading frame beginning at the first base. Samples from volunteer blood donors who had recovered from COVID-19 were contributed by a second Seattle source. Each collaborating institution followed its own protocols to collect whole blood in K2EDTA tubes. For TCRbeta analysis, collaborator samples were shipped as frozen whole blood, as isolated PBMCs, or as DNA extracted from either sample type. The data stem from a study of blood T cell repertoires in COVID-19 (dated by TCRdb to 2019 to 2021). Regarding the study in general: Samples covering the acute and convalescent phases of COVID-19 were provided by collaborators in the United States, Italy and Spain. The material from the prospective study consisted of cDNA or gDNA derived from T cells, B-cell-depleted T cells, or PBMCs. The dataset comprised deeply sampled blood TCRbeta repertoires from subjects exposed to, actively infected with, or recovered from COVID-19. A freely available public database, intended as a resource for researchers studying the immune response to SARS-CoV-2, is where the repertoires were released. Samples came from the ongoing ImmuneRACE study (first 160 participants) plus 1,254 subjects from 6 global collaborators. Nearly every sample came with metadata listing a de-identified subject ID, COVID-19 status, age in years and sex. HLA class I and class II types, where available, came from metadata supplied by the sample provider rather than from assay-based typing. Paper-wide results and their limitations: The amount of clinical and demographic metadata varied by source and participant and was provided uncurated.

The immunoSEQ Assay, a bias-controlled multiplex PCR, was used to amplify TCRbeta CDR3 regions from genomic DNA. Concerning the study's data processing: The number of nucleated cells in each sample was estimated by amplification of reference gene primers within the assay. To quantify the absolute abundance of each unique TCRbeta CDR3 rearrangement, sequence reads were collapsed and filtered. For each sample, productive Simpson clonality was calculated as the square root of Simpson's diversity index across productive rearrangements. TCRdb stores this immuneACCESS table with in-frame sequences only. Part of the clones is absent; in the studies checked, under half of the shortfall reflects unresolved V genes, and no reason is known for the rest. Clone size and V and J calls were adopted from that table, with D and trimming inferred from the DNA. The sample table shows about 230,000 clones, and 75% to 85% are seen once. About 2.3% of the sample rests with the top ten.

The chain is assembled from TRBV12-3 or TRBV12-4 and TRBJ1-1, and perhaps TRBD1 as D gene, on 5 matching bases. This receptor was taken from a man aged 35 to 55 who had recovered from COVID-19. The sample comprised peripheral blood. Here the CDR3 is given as CASSPTVNTEAFF. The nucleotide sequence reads TGTGCCAGCAGCCCGACAGTGAACACTGAAGCTTTCTTT.